The next 31 T cell receptor beta chains were all read from a single sample in a study of T-cell memory formation after mild COVID-19. TCRdb recomputed calls from the 5' RACE reads with MiXCR, one row per CDR3 protein. Of around 370,000 distinct CDR3 sequences listed, about 21% were seen once; the top ten hold about an eighth. Sequences were obtained from PBMCs or a T cell subset sorted from them (not recorded which). The receptors stem from an adult woman who had mild COVID-19 (a few samples of this study predate the infection). Cell type and time point are not known.

This clonotype was counted between two and nine times. The genes are TRBV19 and TRBJ2-1; 10 nucleotides align to TRBD1. Germline V CDR1 and CDR2: LNHDA, SQIVND (reference sequence). The CDR3 length is 14 residues. With V trimmed by 6 bases and J by 11 bases, 10 bases remained unmatched. CDR3 sequence: CASSPGQGVSKQFF. CDR3 DNA sequence: TGTGCCAGTAGCCCCGGACAGGGGGTATCTAAGCAGTTCTTC. Drawing the rest from reference TRBV19 and TRBJ2-1, the complete variable domain is DGGITQSPKYLFRKEGQNVTLSCEQNLNHDAMYWYRQDPGQGLRLIYYSQIVNDFQKGDIAEGYSVSREKKESFPLTVTSAQKNPTAFYLCASSPGQGVSKQFFGPGTRLTVL.

This chain connects TRBV12-3 or TRBV12-4 to TRBJ1-1; no reliable D call. V dropped 3 bases and J dropped 0 bases, with 5 bases sitting between them. This CDR3 has 13 amino acids. CDR3 in DNA: TGTGCCAGCAGTTTGTTGGTGAACACTGAAGCTTTCTTT. Protein sequence: CASSLLVNTEAFF.

The chain has TRBV7-2 and TRBJ1-1, with TRBD1 matching 7 bases. Germline values: CDR1 SGHTA, CDR2 FQGNSA. Unmatched junction bases numbered 10, after V lost 5 bases and J lost 4 bases. The CDR3 contains 15 residues. The CDR3 sequence is CASSARTGIFTEAFF. The CDR3 DNA sequence: TGTGCCAGCAGCGCGAGGACAGGAATTTTCACTGAAGCTTTCTTT.

There are a few counts of this clonotype. The rearrangement joins TRBV7-9 to TRBJ2-4, with a weak D call TRBD2 (6 bases). Per the germline V gene, CDR1 is SEHNR and CDR2 is FQNEAQ (reference sequence). The CDR3 contains 14 residues. With 0 bases removed from V and 9 bases from J, the gap between germline ends came to 12 bases. CDR3 amino acids: CASSLAVAAPIQYF. CDR3 sequence (DNA): TGTGCCAGCAGCTTAGCTGTAGCGGCCCCCATTCAGTACTTC. The entire variable domain, with the rest obtained from reference TRBV7-9 and TRBJ2-4, is as follows: DTGVSQNPRHKITKRGQNVTFRCDPISEHNRLYWYRQTLGQGPEFLTYFQNEAQLEKSRLLSDRFSAERPKGSFSTLEIQRTEQGDSAMYLCASSLAVAAPIQYFGAGTRLSVL.

The chain joins TRBV6-5 to TRBJ1-1; TRBD1 matches 9 bases. The CDR3 extends over 16 amino acids. V dropped 0 bases and J dropped 11; count of bases not matched to a gene: 13. The germline V gene has CDR1 MNHEY and CDR2 SVGAGI. Here the CDR3 DNA reads TGTGCCAGCAGTTACTCGATGGGACAGGGTGGTGTTCGCGCTTTCTTT. It yields the protein CASSYSMGQGGVRAFF.

This clonotype was detected only a few times. The V call is TRBV6-6, the J call TRBJ1-4; TRBD1 might be the D (6 bases). The CDR3 sequence is 16 residues long. V was cut by 7 bases and J by 7 bases, with 22 bases left in between. Germline values: CDR1 MNHNY, CDR2 SVGAGI (reference sequence). As DNA, the CDR3 is TGTGCCAGCACACGTGCCCAGGAGGGGGGGAGTGAAAAACTGTTTTTT. Protein product: CASTRAQEGGSEKLFF.

V usage is TRBV6-5 and J usage is TRBJ2-3, with D tentatively TRBD1 (6 bases). V was clipped by 0 bases and J by 5 bases, with 12 bases between them. The germline V gene has CDR1 MNHEY and CDR2 SVGAGI. This CDR3 has 15 residues. CDR3: CASSYSGRGLDTQYF. Written as DNA, the CDR3 is TGTGCCAGCAGTTACTCAGGCAGGGGATTAGATACGCAGTATTTT.

This clonotype was counted only a few times. The chain uses TRBV12-3 or TRBV12-4 and TRBJ1-1; D is possibly TRBD1 (6 bases). V was shortened by 4 bases and J by 6 bases, with 12 bases between the two germline ends. The CDR3 is made up of 13 amino acids. The CDR3 loop reads CASSSTGYAEAFF. DNA of the CDR3: TGTGCCAGCAGTTCTACAGGGTACGCTGAAGCTTTCTTT.

This clonotype has more than one count but fewer than ten. The J gene is TRBJ1-2, the V gene TRBV20-1; D gene ambiguous. Trimming pared 0 bases from V and 5 bases from J, leaving 19 bases between. Germline CDR1 is DFQATT and CDR2 is SNEGSKA (reference sequence). CDR3 length equals 16 residues. The CDR3 DNA is TGCAGTGCTAGAGACCCTAGACAAGTCGGCCCGTATGGCTACACCTTC. Translating gives CSARDPRQVGPYGYTF.

The J gene is TRBJ1-2, the V gene TRBV11-2; D is possibly TRBD1 (5 bases). Between the trimmed V and J ends, which lost 5 bases and 3 bases, there was a span of 16 bases. The CDR3 consists of 15 residues. The V gene's germline CDR1 is SGHAT and CDR2 FQNNGV. CDR3 bases: TGTGCCAGCAGCCGCCCGGGGGGTCCGGACTATGGCTACACCTTC. It yields the protein CASSRPGGPDYGYTF.

The chain links TRBV25-1 to TRBJ1-2; possibly TRBD1 for D (6 bases). This CDR3 region has 15 residues. CDR1 and CDR2 (germline): MGHDK, SYGVNS. Trimming left V 3 bases short and J 2 bases short, with 13 bases between. The CDR3 sequence is CASSERGNSNYGYTF. In nucleotides, the CDR3 is TGTGCCAGCAGTGAGAGGGGGAATTCCAACTATGGCTACACCTTC.

The V call is TRBV7-2, the J call TRBJ2-5, with D perhaps matching TRBD1 (5 bases). Trimming shortened V by 4 bases and J by 0 bases, and 12 bases separated the two germline ends. Germline CDR1 reads SGHTA; CDR2 reads FQGNSA. This CDR3 has 15 amino acids. The CDR3 bases are TGTGCCAGCAGCTCTAACAGGAATTACCAAGAGACCCAGTACTTC. Translated: CASSSNRNYQETQYF.

This clonotype has at least ten counts. This chain links TRBV20-1 with TRBJ1-5, with D possibly matching TRBD1 (6 bases). Germline values: CDR1 DFQATT, CDR2 SNEGSKA (reference sequence). The CDR3 loop spans 19 amino acids. With 3 bases removed from V and 4 bases from J, the gap between germline ends came to 28 bases. CDR3 bases: TGCAGTGCTAGGCGGCGCAGATCCGGGACAAAAGGGGGGAATCAGCCCCAGCATTTT. As protein: CSARRRRSGTKGGNQPQHF.

In this sample, this clonotype turned up many times. The V gene is TRBV7-2, the J gene TRBJ2-7; 11 nucleotides match TRBD1. The junction had 2 bases not matched to a gene; V was cut back by 1 base and J by 3 bases. This CDR3 is built from 15 residues. Germline V gives CDR1 SGHTA, CDR2 FQGNSA. As DNA, the CDR3 is TGTGCCAGCAGCTTAGGGGGGACAGGGGGCTACGAGCAGTACTTC. Amino acid sequence: CASSLGGTGGYEQYF.

Only a few counts were recorded for this clonotype. The rearrangement links TRBV7-9 to TRBJ1-2, with D unresolved. V lost 1 base, J lost 12 bases, and 3 bases lay in between. This CDR3 is built from 9 residues. Per the germline V gene, CDR1 is SEHNR and CDR2 is FQNEAQ (reference sequence). CDR3 loop: CASSLEDTF. The CDR3 region has the DNA TGTGCCAGCAGCTTAGAGGACACCTTC. The whole variable domain, filled in from reference TRBV7-9 and TRBJ1-2, reads DTGVSQNPRHKITKRGQNVTFRCDPISEHNRLYWYRQTLGQGPEFLTYFQNEAQLEKSRLLSDRFSAERPKGSFSTLEIQRTEQGDSAMYLCASSLEDTFGSGTRLTVV.

The chain links TRBV13 to TRBJ2-7, with 12 positions matching TRBD2. The germline V gene has CDR1 PRHDT and CDR2 FYEKMQ (reference sequence). V was pared by 5 bases and J by 3 bases, with 2 bases of the junction left unmatched. The length of the CDR3 is 14 residues. CDR3 nucleotide sequence: TGTGCCAGCAGCGTGGGACTAGCGGGCTACGAGCAGTACTTC. This gives the protein CASSVGLAGYEQYF.

The chain links TRBV19 to TRBJ2-5; 9 bases match TRBD2. The germline V gene encodes CDR1 LNHDA and CDR2 SQIVND (reference sequence). The CDR3 is 15 amino acids. V gave up 5 bases and J gave up 2 bases; unmatched junction bases: 6. Here the CDR3 reads CASSAQRGAQETQYF. Written as DNA, the CDR3 is TGTGCCAGTAGTGCCCAGCGGGGGGCTCAAGAGACCCAGTACTTC.

This clonotype was seen a handful of times. V is TRBV24-1 and J is TRBJ2-3; 7 bases agree with TRBD1. Germline CDR1 is KGHDR and CDR2 is SFDVKD. The V and J ends lost 0 bases and 4 bases, in that order; junction bases with no gene match: 3. CDR3 length equals 15 residues. As DNA, the CDR3 is TGTGCCACCAGTGATTTGCGACAGGGAGCAGATACGCAGTATTTT. It translates to CATSDLRQGADTQYF.

Ten or more counts support this clonotype. The J gene is TRBJ2-5, the V gene TRBV5-1; D possibly corresponds to TRBD2 (5 bases). The CDR3 is 14 amino acids. The ends were cut back, 0 bases at V and 1 base at J, with 7 bases in the middle. Germline V gene lookup returns CDR1 SGHRS and CDR2 YFSETQ. The CDR3 is CASSLAGIQETQYF. CDR3 coding DNA: TGCGCCAGCAGCTTGGCGGGGATCCAAGAGACCCAGTACTTC.

The chain recombines TRBV7-2 with TRBJ2-1; 8 nucleotides align to TRBD2. Germline assignment: CDR1 SGHTA and CDR2 FQGNSA. V shed 1 base and J 1 base; nucleotides not matched to a gene: 3. The CDR3 sequence is 16 residues long. CDR3 nucleotide sequence: TGTGCCAGCAGCTTAGACGGGAGGGCGTCCTACAATGAGCAGTTCTTC. This gives the protein CASSLDGRASYNEQFF.

This sequence joins TRBV19 and TRBJ2-3, with D unclear. The CDR3 has 13 amino acids. The V gene's germline CDR1 is LNHDA and CDR2 SQIVND (reference sequence). Trimming removed 10 bases from V and 3 bases from J, with 14 bases in between. The CDR3 coding sequence is TGTGCCACCCTCTCCCAGAGAACAGATACGCAGTATTTT. Translation: CATLSQRTDTQYF.

The table lists this clonotype with a few counts. The rearrangement joins TRBV2 to TRBJ2-5; 7 bases match TRBD1. The CDR3 consists of 14 residues. J gave up 3 bases and V 3 bases, and 4 bases lay outside the gene matches. CDR1 is SNHLY and CDR2 is FYNNEI in the germline V gene. The CDR3 DNA sequence: TGTGCCAGCAGTGATAGGACAGGAGAAGAGACCCAGTACTTC. Translation: CASSDRTGEETQYF. Complete variable domain (other parts from reference TRBV2 and TRBJ2-5): EPEVTQTPSHQVTQMGQEVILRCVPISNHLYFYWYRQILGQKVEFLVSFYNNEISEKSEIFDDQFSVERPDGSNFTLKIRSTKLEDSAMYFCASSDRTGEETQYFGPGTRLLVL.

CDR3 sequence: CASSPTGINEKLFF. The CDR3 DNA sequence: TGTGCCAGCTCACCAACAGGAATTAATGAAAAACTGTTTTTT. The chain recombines TRBV18 with TRBJ1-4, with a possible D match to TRBD1 (5 bases). Trimming removed 2 bases from V and 4 bases from J, with 8 bases in between. The CDR3 spans 14 residues. Germline CDR1 and CDR2: KGHSH and LQKENI. Filled out from reference TRBV18 and TRBJ1-4, the complete variable domain reads NAGVMQNPRHLVRRRGQEARLRCSPMKGHSHVYWYRQLPEEGLKFMVYLQKENIIDESGMPKERFSAEFPKEGPSILRIQQVVRGDSAAYFCASSPTGINEKLFFGSGTQLSVL.

This sequence joins TRBV6-1 and TRBJ1-2; D not resolved. V was shortened by 8 bases and J by 8 bases, with 12 bases between the two germline ends. The CDR3 length is 11 residues. Germline V CDR1 and CDR2: MNHNS, SASEGT. The CDR3 spells CASEMAVGYTF. The CDR3 nucleotides are TGTGCCAGCGAAATGGCAGTCGGCTACACCTTC.

V and J are TRBV11-1 and TRBJ1-1; weak D call: TRBD1 (6 bases). V gave up 4 bases and J gave up 8 bases, with 11 bases separating them. CDR3 length: 12 amino acids. The germline V gene has CDR1 SGHAT and CDR2 FQDESV (reference sequence). The CDR3 sequence: CASSSGQLEAFF. In DNA form, the CDR3 reads TGTGCCAGCAGCTCCGGACAGCTAGAAGCTTTCTTT.

This clonotype was detected only a few times. The chain carries TRBV20-1 and TRBJ2-6; D remains unclear. This CDR3 spans 13 amino acids. V was pared by 5 bases and J by 0 bases, with 5 bases between. Germline lookup yields CDR1 DFQATT and CDR2 SNEGSKA (reference sequence). In nucleotides, the CDR3 is TGCAGTGCTTTCCCCTCTGGGGCCAACGTCCTGACTTTC. As protein: CSAFPSGANVLTF.

There are a few counts of this clonotype. The V call is TRBV5-1, the J call TRBJ1-6; 8 bases are shared with TRBD1. The CDR3 totals 16 residues. Germline CDR1 is SGHRS and CDR2 is YFSETQ. V was pared by 1 base and J by 9 bases, with 9 bases of the junction left unmatched. In DNA form, the CDR3 reads TGCGCCAGCAGCTTGAAGACAGGGGATCCCAGTTCACCCCTCCACTTT. Its protein is CASSLKTGDPSSPLHF.

The table lists this clonotype with a few counts. The V gene is TRBV27, the J gene TRBJ1-2, with D tentatively TRBD1 (5 bases). The germline V gene encodes CDR1 MNHEY and CDR2 SMNVEV (reference sequence). CDR3 length equals 14 residues. Between the trimmed V and J ends, which lost 2 bases and 2 bases, there was a span of 9 bases. The CDR3 spells CASSLNGGNYGYTF. DNA of the CDR3: TGTGCCAGCAGTTTAAATGGGGGGAACTATGGCTACACCTTC.

The chain uses TRBV7-9 and TRBJ1-1; possibly TRBD1 for D (5 bases). This CDR3 contains 15 residues. V lost 5 bases and J 0 bases, leaving 13 bases between the germline ends. The germline gives CDR1 SEHNR, CDR2 FQNEAQ (reference sequence). In nucleotides, the CDR3 is TGTGCCAGCAGCCTACCGACAGTTATGAACACTGAAGCTTTCTTT. Amino acid sequence: CASSLPTVMNTEAFF.

The rearrangement uses TRBV29-1 and TRBJ2-3; D gene ambiguous. V shed 3 bases and J shed 8 bases, with 0 bases lying between them. Germline CDR1 SQVTM, CDR2 ANQGSEA. The length of the CDR3 is 8 residues. The CDR3 loop reads CSVDTQYF. The CDR3, as DNA: TGCAGCGTTGATACGCAGTATTTT.

The genes are TRBV12-3 or TRBV12-4 and TRBJ2-2; D possibly corresponds to TRBD1 (5 bases). The V end was cut by 5 bases, the J end by 5 bases, with 15 bases between. The CDR3 is 15 residues long. The CDR3 loop is CASSPPGRVTGELFF. CDR3 DNA: TGTGCCAGCAGTCCGCCGGGCAGGGTAACCGGGGAGCTGTTTTTT.